A selection of T cell receptor beta chains follows, all from one sample in a study of cytomegalovirus exposure and HLA in healthy donors. The table came from immunoSEQ multiplex PCR; TCRdb's copy has only in-frame clones and leaves some out. The profile covers 110,000 to 150,000 clones, with roughly 70% appearing a single time and roughly 6.6% taken by the ten largest. Sequenced material: PBMCs. Source of these receptors: a man younger than 40 in good health and CMV-seronegative. The CDR3 runs from the conserved cysteine through the conserved F or W. A D gene is named only where the DNA matches it firmly. Expanded clones get a size class; other rows say once, few or many, or leave the size out.

j_call,d_call,clone_size,v_call,cdr3_nt,cdr3_aa
TRBJ1-1,.,.,TRBV7-7,TGTGCTAGCAGCTTAGCTCGAGGATCTGAAGCTTTCTTT,CASSLARGSEAFF
TRBJ2-2,.,once,TRBV9,TGTGCCAGCAGCGTAGGTAGACAGCACAGCACCGGGGAGCTGTTTTTT,CASSVGRQHSTGELFF
TRBJ2-7,.,few,TRBV5-6,TGTGCCAGCAGCTTGGGGCAGTACGAGCAGTACTTC,CASSLGQYEQYF
TRBJ2-7,TRBD2,few,TRBV5-6,TGTGCCAGCAGCTCTCTAGCGGGTTGGACCTACGAGCAGTACTTC,CASSSLAGWTYEQYF
TRBJ2-2,TRBD1,.,TRBV9,TGTGCCAGCAACCCGGACAGGGTGTACGCCGGGGAGCTGTTTTTT,CASNPDRVYAGELFF
TRBJ2-1,TRBD2,.,TRBV4-2,TGTGCCAGCAGCCAAGCCCTAGCGGGACTGTCCCGAACCCTCTCCTACAATGAGCAGTTCTTC,CASSQALAGLSRTLSYNEQFF
TRBJ1-3,.,.,TRBV11-2,TGTGCCAGCATGGAATCCAGGGGAGACACCATATATTTT,CASMESRGDTIYF
TRBJ2-7,.,.,TRBV5-4,TGTGCCAGCAGCTTAGATATAGCCTACGAGCAGTACTTC,CASSLDIAYEQYF
TRBJ1-3,.,.,TRBV30,TGTGCCTGGAGCCCGAGGGCGCCAAACTCTGGAAACACCATATATTTT,CAWSPRAPNSGNTIYF
TRBJ2-7,TRBD1,.,TRBV9,TGTGCCAGCAGCAGACAGGGAGATGGCTGGTACGAGCAGTACTTC,CASSRQGDGWYEQYF
TRBJ2-7,.,.,TRBV5-8,TGTGCCAGCAGCTTGAGAAGGGGACATATGGTAAACGAGCAGTACTTC,CASSLRRGHMVNEQYF
TRBJ2-2,.,.,TRBV29-1,TGCAGCGTTGAACGCCGAAGAGGGGGGGAGCTGTTTTTT,CSVERRRGGELFF
TRBJ2-3,.,.,TRBV6-1,TGTGCCACAACAGAGAGCACAGATACGCAGTATTTT,CATTESTDTQYF
TRBJ1-2,TRBD1,.,TRBV18,TGTGCCAGCTCACCCGGGACAGGGGAAGGCTACACCTTC,CASSPGTGEGYTF
TRBJ2-1,.,.,TRBV5-1,TGCGCCAGCAGCCTCCAGGCAGTTGACAATGAGCAGTTCTTC,CASSLQAVDNEQFF
TRBJ2-2,.,few,TRBV19,TGTGCCAGTAGTCGGGAGTACTCCGGGGAGCTGTTTTTT,CASSREYSGELFF
TRBJ1-1,TRBD1,.,TRBV7-6,TGTGCCAGCAGCTTAGGAGGGACAGGCGGCACTGAAGCTTTCTTT,CASSLGGTGGTEAFF
TRBJ2-5,.,.,TRBV28,TGTGCCAGCAGGCTGTCCGGGGGTGATGAGACCCAGTACTTC,CASRLSGGDETQYF
TRBJ2-3,TRBD1,.,TRBV11-3,TGTGCCAGCAGCCCTGGACAGGAACTCACAGATACGCAGTATTTT,CASSPGQELTDTQYF
TRBJ2-1,TRBD2,few,TRBV25-1,TGTGCCAGCAGTGAATTAGCGGGTTACAATGAGCAGTTCTTC,CASSELAGYNEQFF
TRBJ2-7,TRBD1,.,TRBV7-3,TGTGCCAGCAGCTTAGGGACAGTATCTACGGAGCAGTACTTC,CASSLGTVSTEQYF
TRBJ1-3,.,.,TRBV5-6,TGTGCCAGCAGCAACCCGGCCAGGGATGGAAACACCATATATTTT,CASSNPARDGNTIYF
TRBJ2-7,.,.,TRBV6-6,TGTGCCAGCTACTTAGACACGGCCTACGAGCAGTACTTC,CASYLDTAYEQYF
TRBJ2-2,.,.,TRBV29-1,TGCAGCGGTCGCGGGGCGCGAAACACCGGGGAGCTGTTTTTT,CSGRGARNTGELFF
TRBJ1-2,.,.,TRBV5-1,TGCGCCAGCTTCGAAACGGGAATGGACTATGGCTACACCTTC,CASFETGMDYGYTF
TRBJ2-7,.,.,TRBV2,TGTGCCAGCAGGGGCTACCCCTACGAGCAGTACTTC,CASRGYPYEQYF
TRBJ1-1,.,.,TRBV30,TGTGCCTGGTGGGCCGGTATTAAAGCTTTCTTT,CAWWAGIKAFF
TRBJ1-6,.,.,TRBV15,TGTGCCACCAGCAGAGGGAACAGGGCGAATTCACCCCTCCACTTT,CATSRGNRANSPLHF
TRBJ2-3,TRBD2,.,TRBV11-3,TGTGCCAGCAGCTCCGGGGGGTATACAGATACGCAGTATTTT,CASSSGGYTDTQYF
TRBJ1-2,.,.,TRBV7-9,TGTGCCAGCAGCCCCCACAGGGTTGGAGGCTACACCTTC,CASSPHRVGGYTF
TRBJ2-3,TRBD1,.,TRBV27,TGTGCCAGCATGGGGGACAGGGGTGGAGCAGATACGCAGTATTTT,CASMGDRGGADTQYF
TRBJ2-1,TRBD2,.,TRBV7-9,TGTGCCAGCCAAAGAGGGACTAGCGGGAGGGGTGAGCAGTTCTTC,CASQRGTSGRGEQFF
TRBJ2-7,TRBD1,once,TRBV7-6,TGTGCCAGCAGCTCCCACCAGGACAGGGTGGACGAGCAGTACTTC,CASSSHQDRVDEQYF
TRBJ2-1,.,.,TRBV9,TGTGCCAGCAGCGTAGGAGGGACTGTGAATGAGCAGTTCTTC,CASSVGGTVNEQFF
TRBJ2-3,.,.,TRBV19,TGTGCCAGTAGTATAATCCGGGACATCTGGAGCACAGATACGCAGTATTTT,CASSIIRDIWSTDTQYF
TRBJ1-2,.,.,TRBV6-1,TGTGCCAGCAGGCGGGACGGGAACTATGGCTACACCTTC,CASRRDGNYGYTF
TRBJ2-1,TRBD1,.,TRBV6-6,TGTGCCAGCAGCCGGGGACAGGGCATAAACAATGAGCAGTTCTTC,CASSRGQGINNEQFF
TRBJ2-7,TRBD1,.,TRBV7-2,TGTGCCAGCAGCCCCCAAGGGGGCGGAATCTACGAGCAGTACTTC,CASSPQGGGIYEQYF
TRBJ2-5,.,once,TRBV28,TGTGCCAGCAGTTTGGAGAGAGAGACCCAGTACTTC,CASSLERETQYF
TRBJ2-1,TRBD2,few,TRBV19,TGTGCCAGTAGTACAGCGGGGGGGCCAGCTGAGCAGTTCTTC,CASSTAGGPAEQFF
TRBJ2-3,.,.,TRBV9,TGTGCCAGCAGCGTGACAGGTGCAACAGATACGCAGTATTTT,CASSVTGATDTQYF
TRBJ1-5,.,.,TRBV28,TGTGCCAGCAGCCGGGGAGGCTGGTCCCAGCATTTT,CASSRGGWSQHF
TRBJ1-4,.,few,TRBV7-9,TGTGCCAGCAGCCCAGGCAGTGCAACTAATGAAAAACTGTTTTTT,CASSPGSATNEKLFF
TRBJ1-4,.,.,TRBV28,TGTGCCAGCAGTTTTTGGCCGGAGGGGGAAAAACTGTTTTTT,CASSFWPEGEKLFF
TRBJ1-4,TRBD1,.,TRBV30,TGTGCCTGGAGTACCCAGGGGGCTGAAAAACTGTTTTTT,CAWSTQGAEKLFF
TRBJ1-4,.,.,TRBV7-6,TGTGCCAGCAGCTTATCACGGTTTTTCGAGGAAAAACTGTTTTTT,CASSLSRFFEEKLFF
TRBJ2-5,.,few,TRBV27,TGTGCCAGCAGCTGGGGGGGGCAGGAAGAGACCCAGTACTTC,CASSWGGQEETQYF
TRBJ2-2,.,.,TRBV6-1,TGTGCCAGCACTGTAAGACAGGCGTCGACCGGGGAGCTGTTTTTT,CASTVRQASTGELFF
TRBJ1-1,.,.,TRBV5-1,TGCGCCAGCAGCTTGCCTGGGACATTCACTGAAGCTTTCTTT,CASSLPGTFTEAFF
TRBJ2-7,.,few,TRBV5-1,TGCGCCAGCAGCCCAGGAGGCCCCTACGAGCAGTACTTC,CASSPGGPYEQYF
TRBJ1-1,.,once,TRBV9,TGTGCCAGCAGCGTTGGACAGAATGAAGCTTTCTTT,CASSVGQNEAFF
TRBJ1-2,TRBD1,.,TRBV12-5,TGTGCTAGTGGTTTGGAGACAGGGTTTTATGGCTACACCTTC,CASGLETGFYGYTF
TRBJ1-6,.,.,TRBV10-1,TGCGCCAGCATATTCTCAGCCCTCCACTTT,CASIFSALHF
TRBJ1-4,.,.,TRBV28,TGTGCCACCCATCTTTCGGCGGGCGAAAAACTGTTTTTT,CATHLSAGEKLFF
TRBJ1-3,.,.,TRBV2,TGTGCCAGCAGTGATGAAACAGGGAGCTCTGGAAACACCATATATTTT,CASSDETGSSGNTIYF
TRBJ2-5,.,few,TRBV7-7,TGTGCCAGCAGCTCCCAGCGAGGGAGGCAAGAGACCCAGTACTTC,CASSSQRGRQETQYF
TRBJ1-6,TRBD1,.,TRBV7-6,TGTGCCAGCAGCTCCGGGACAGGGGAAGGTTCCTATAATTCACCCCTCCACTTT,CASSSGTGEGSYNSPLHF
TRBJ2-3,.,.,TRBV2,TGTGCCAGCAGCCGCCTAGAGGCGGGGAGGGATACGCAGTATTTT,CASSRLEAGRDTQYF